This entry features one T cell receptor beta chain sequence. Its antigen is unknown. The germline V gene has CDR1 MDHEN and CDR2 SYDVKM. CDR3 length: 16 amino acids. J was trimmed by 6 bases and V by 3 bases; bases with no gene match: 10. This record belongs to a study of cytomegalovirus exposure and HLA in healthy donors. Study outcomes and limitations: It was reported in a later analysis that an Asian-associated ancestry cluster showed fewer N-insertions than the approximately 670-donor mean. In an earlier analysis, productive rearrangement rates for most beta V segments clustered near 87% or 30%. Reportedly, HLA-A and HLA-B alleles of most subjects were accurately predicted from TCR beta.

PCR involved 60 Vbeta and 13 Jbeta primers. As originally analysed: An analysis performed later counted around 86 million unique TCR beta chains (approximately 11 million of them shared). The method was immunoSEQ multiplex PCR; TCRdb's version includes in-frame clones alone and lacks a portion of them. The V and J calls and the clone size are those of that table, but D and trimming were determined from the DNA. The repertoire holds 90,000 to 150,000 clones, 15% seen once, with roughly 2% in the top ten. The sample consisted of PBMCs. V is TRBV28 and J is TRBJ2-2; the match to TRBD2 covers 7 bases. This clonotype was sampled from a woman aged 18-29 years in good health and CMV-seronegative. DNA of the CDR3: TGTGCCAGCAGTTTCTCGGGGGGAATTTTCGCCGGGGAGCTGTTTTTT. Translation: CASSFSGGIFAGELFF. The full variable domain, with the rest looked up from reference TRBV28 and TRBJ2-2, is DVKVTQSSRYLVKRTGEKVFLECVQDMDHENMFWYRQDPGLGLRLIYFSYDVKMKEKGDIPEGYSVSREKKERFSLILESASTNQTSMYLCASSFSGGIFAGELFFGEGSRLTVL.